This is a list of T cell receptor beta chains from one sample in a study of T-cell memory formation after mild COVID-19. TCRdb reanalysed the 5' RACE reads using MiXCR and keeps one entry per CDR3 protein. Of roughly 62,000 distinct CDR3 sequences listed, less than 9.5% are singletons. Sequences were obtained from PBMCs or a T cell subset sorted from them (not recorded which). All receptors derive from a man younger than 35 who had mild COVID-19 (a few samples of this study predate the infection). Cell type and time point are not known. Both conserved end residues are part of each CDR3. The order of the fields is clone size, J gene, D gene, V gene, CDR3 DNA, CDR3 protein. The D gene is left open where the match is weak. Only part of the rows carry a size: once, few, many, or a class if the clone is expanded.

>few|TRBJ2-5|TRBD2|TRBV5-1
TGCGCCAGCAGCTTGGGGAGCGGGGGGCAAGAGACCCAGTACTTC
CASSLGSGGQETQYF
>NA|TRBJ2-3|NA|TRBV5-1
TGCGCCAGCAGCTTGATCCCGGCTAGCACAGATACGCAGTATTTT
CASSLIPASTDTQYF
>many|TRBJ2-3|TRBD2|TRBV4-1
TGCGCCAGCAGCCCTAAGACTAGCGGGGGCACAGATACGCAGTATTTT
CASSPKTSGGTDTQYF
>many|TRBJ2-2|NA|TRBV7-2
TGTGCCAGCAGCTTACAAGGGGCCCCCACCGGGGAGCTGTTTTTT
CASSLQGAPTGELFF
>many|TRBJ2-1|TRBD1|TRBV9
TGTGCCAGCAGCTCAGGTGGACAGGGGGCCTTGGGGCAGTTCTTC
CASSSGGQGALGQFF
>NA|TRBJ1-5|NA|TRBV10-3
TGTGCCATCAGTGATGGGGATCAGCCCCAGCATTTT
CAISDGDQPQHF
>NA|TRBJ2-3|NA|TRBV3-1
TGTGCCAGCAGCCAACCCCCGGGTATTACGCAGTATTTT
CASSQPPGITQYF
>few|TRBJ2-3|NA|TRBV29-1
TGCAGCGTTGATGGCGGGGCGCTCTCCAGTACGCAGTATTTT
CSVDGGALSSTQYF
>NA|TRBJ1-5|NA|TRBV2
TGTGCCAGCAGAGACCCTGGACGGGCAAATCAGCCCCAGCATTTT
CASRDPGRANQPQHF
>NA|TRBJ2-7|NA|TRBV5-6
TGTGCCAGCAGCTTGACGGGGATAGACGAGCAGTACTTC
CASSLTGIDEQYF
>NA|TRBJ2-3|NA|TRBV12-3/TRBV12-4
TGTGCCAGCAGTTTAGGGTCCAGGGCGGATACGCAGTATTTT
CASSLGSRADTQYF
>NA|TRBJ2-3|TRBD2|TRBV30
TGTGCCTGCCGCATCACTAGCGGGGGCGATACGCAGTATTTT
CACRITSGGDTQYF
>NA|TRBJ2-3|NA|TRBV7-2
TGTGCCAGCAGCTTAGCGGTCGCGGGGGCCCATACGCAGTATTTT
CASSLAVAGAHTQYF
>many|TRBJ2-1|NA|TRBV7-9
TGTGCCAGCAGCTTACGGGGGGCGGCAGAAGGGGAGCAGTTCTTC
CASSLRGAAEGEQFF
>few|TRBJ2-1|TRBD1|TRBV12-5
TGTGCTAGTGGATTGGGCAACAGGGGTGGCAATGAGCAGTTCTTC
CASGLGNRGGNEQFF
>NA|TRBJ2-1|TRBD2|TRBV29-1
TGCAGCGTTGCAAGCGGGACCTACAATGAGCAGTTCTTC
CSVASGTYNEQFF
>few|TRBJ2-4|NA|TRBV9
TGTGCCAGCAGCGCCCCGCTTGGGAACATTCAGTACTTC
CASSAPLGNIQYF
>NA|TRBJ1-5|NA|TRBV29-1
TGCAGCGTTGTCGGCCAGGCTAATCAGCCCCAGCATTTT
CSVVGQANQPQHF
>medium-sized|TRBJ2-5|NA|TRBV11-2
TGTGCCAGCAGCTTTTCCGGGCAAGAGACCCAGTACTTC
CASSFSGQETQYF
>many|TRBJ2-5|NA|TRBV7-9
TGTGCCAGCAGTCGAAGCAGGGGATTCAGAGAGACCCAGTACTTC
CASSRSRGFRETQYF
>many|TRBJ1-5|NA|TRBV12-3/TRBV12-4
TGTGCCAGCAGATCAGGGGTCTATAGCAATCAGCCCCAGCATTTT
CASRSGVYSNQPQHF
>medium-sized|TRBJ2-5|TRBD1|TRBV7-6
TGTGCCAGCAGCTCAGGGTTGACAGGGAGTAGGGAGACCCAGTACTTC
CASSSGLTGSRETQYF
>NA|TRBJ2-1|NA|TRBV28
TGTGCCAGCAGTTCACCGGGACGGGGAGCATATGAGCAGTTCTTC
CASSSPGRGAYEQFF
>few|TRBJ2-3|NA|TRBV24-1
TGTGCCACCAGTTGGGTCCGGGGGATGATAGATACGCAGTATTTT
CATSWVRGMIDTQYF
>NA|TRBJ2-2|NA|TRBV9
TGTGCCAGCAGCGTAATCTCCGGGGAGCTGTTTTTT
CASSVISGELFF
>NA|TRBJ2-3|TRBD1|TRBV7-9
TGTGCCAGCAGCCGACAGGGTTCGAGCACAGATACGCAGTATTTT
CASSRQGSSTDTQYF
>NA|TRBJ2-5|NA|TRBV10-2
TGCGCCAGCAGTGTGGCGAACGGGGGCCGAGAGACCCAGTACTTC
CASSVANGGRETQYF
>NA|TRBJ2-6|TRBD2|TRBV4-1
TGCGCCAGCAGCCACCGCAAAACTAGCGGGGGTCCACCGGCGCGGGGGGCCAACGTCCTGACTTTC
CASSHRKTSGGPPARGANVLTF
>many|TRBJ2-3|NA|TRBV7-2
TGTGCCAGCAGCCCGAGTGGTAGGGCAGATACGCAGTATTTT
CASSPSGRADTQYF
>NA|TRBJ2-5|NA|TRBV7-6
TGTGCCAGCAGCTTAGTGCCGCAAGAGACCCAGTACTTC
CASSLVPQETQYF
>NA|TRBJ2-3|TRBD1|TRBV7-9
TGTGCCAGCAGCTTAGAAATTGGACAGGGTGCAGATACGCAGTATTTT
CASSLEIGQGADTQYF
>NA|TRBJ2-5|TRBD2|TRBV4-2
TGTGCCAGCAGCCTTAAGGGGAGAGCGGGGCAAGAGACCCAGTACTTC
CASSLKGRAGQETQYF
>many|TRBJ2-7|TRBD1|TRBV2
TGTGCCATCACCGGGACAGACTCCTACGAGCAGTACTTC
CAITGTDSYEQYF
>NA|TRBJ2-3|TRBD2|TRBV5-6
TGTGCCAGCAGCTTACCGGGACTAGCGCAGGATACGCAGTATTTT
CASSLPGLAQDTQYF
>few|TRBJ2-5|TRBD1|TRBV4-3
TGCGCCAGCAGCCAAGATTACCGGGACAGGAGAGAGACCCAGTACTTC
CASSQDYRDRRETQYF
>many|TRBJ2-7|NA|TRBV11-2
TGTGCCAGCAGCTCGACAGTCCCCGGAGGGTTCCAGTACTTC
CASSSTVPGGFQYF
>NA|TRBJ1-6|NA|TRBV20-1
TGCAGTGCTAGGCGGCAGGGCGGGGGAAATTGGTCACCCCTCCACTTT
CSARRQGGGNWSPLHF
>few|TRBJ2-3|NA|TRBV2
TGTGCCAGCAGTAGAACGACTAGCACAGATACGCAGTATTTT
CASSRTTSTDTQYF
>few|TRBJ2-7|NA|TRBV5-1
TGCGCCAGCAGCCCTTGGCCGGGGGACTACGAGCAGTACTTC
CASSPWPGDYEQYF
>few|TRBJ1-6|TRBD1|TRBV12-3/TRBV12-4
TGTGCCAGCAGTTTAACGACAGGGGGTTATAATTCACCCCTCCACTTT
CASSLTTGGYNSPLHF
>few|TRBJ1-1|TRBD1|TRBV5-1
TGCGCCAGCAGCTTGGTCACAGGGGGCACTGAAGCTTTCTTT
CASSLVTGGTEAFF
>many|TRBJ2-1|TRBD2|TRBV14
TGTGCCAGCAGCCTACGGACTAGCGGGGATACCTACAATGAGCAGTTCTTC
CASSLRTSGDTYNEQFF
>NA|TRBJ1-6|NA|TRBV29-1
TGCAGCGTGGGGGCAGATAGAAATTCACCCCTCCACTTT
CSVGADRNSPLHF
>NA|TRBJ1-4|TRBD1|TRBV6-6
TGTGCCAGCACCGCGGACAGGGGAGGTGAAAAACTGTTTTTT
CASTADRGGEKLFF
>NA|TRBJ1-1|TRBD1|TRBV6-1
TGTGCCAGCAAGGAGGGGGCGGAGGACACTGAAGCTTTCTTT
CASKEGAEDTEAFF
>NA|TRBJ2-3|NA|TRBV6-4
TGTGCCAGCAGCCGGGACGGATACACAGATACGCAGTATTTT
CASSRDGYTDTQYF
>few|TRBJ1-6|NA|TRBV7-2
TGTGCCAGCAGCTTACCAAACTCACCCCTCCACTTT
CASSLPNSPLHF
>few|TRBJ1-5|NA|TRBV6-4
TGTGCCAGCAAATTTAATCAGCCCCAGCATTTT
CASKFNQPQHF
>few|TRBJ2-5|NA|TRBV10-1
TGCGCCAGCAGTGAACAGATTCCCGGGGAAGAGACCCAGTACTTC
CASSEQIPGEETQYF
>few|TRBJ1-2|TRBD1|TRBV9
TGTGCCAGCAGCGCCGACAGGGTGGGGTATTATTATGGCTACACCTTC
CASSADRVGYYYGYTF
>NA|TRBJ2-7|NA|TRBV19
TGTGCCAGTAGTTTGGCGGGCGAGCAGTACTTC
CASSLAGEQYF
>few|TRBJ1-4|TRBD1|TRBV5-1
TGCGCCAGCAGCTTGGAACCAGGACAGGGGGGCAGTGAAAAACTGTTTTTT
CASSLEPGQGGSEKLFF
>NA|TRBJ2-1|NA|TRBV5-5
TGTGCCAGCAGCTCAACATTGAAACTGCGGTTCTTC
CASSSTLKLRFF
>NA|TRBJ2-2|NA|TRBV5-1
TGCGCCAGCAGCTTGGTTGCAGGTACCAGGGAGCTGTTTTTT
CASSLVAGTRELFF
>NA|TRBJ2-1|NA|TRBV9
TGTGCCGGGTCAAAGGGCGGCAGTGAGGGTGAGCAGTTCTTC
CAGSKGGSEGEQFF
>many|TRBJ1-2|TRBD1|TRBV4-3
TGCGCCAGCAGCCAAACAGGGGGCCTATATGGCTACACCTTC
CASSQTGGLYGYTF
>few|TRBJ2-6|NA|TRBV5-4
TGTGCCAGCAGCTTGGCCGGCTCTGGGGCCAACGTCCTGACTTTC
CASSLAGSGANVLTF